Given below is one T cell receptor beta chain in context. Its antigen is currently not known. Per-base quality was not reported, and no clone a single base away is much larger than it. The trial excluded patients who had a history of autoimmune disease or were on systemic immunosuppression. Peripheral blood for TCR sequencing was collected from all dose cohorts at baseline, on cycle 4 day 1, and on cycle 7 day 1. The samples were taken from a phase I, first-in-human, multicenter, open-label dose-escalation trial of ivuxolimab. Adults with locally advanced or metastatic melanoma, renal cell, hepatocellular, or head and neck squamous cell carcinoma were enrolled in the trial. Before TCR sequencing, CD4+ and CD8+ T cells were separately sorted from peripheral blood. These data originate in a study of OX40 agonist ivuxolimab in advanced cancers. Background for the entire study: Ivuxolimab was a fully human IgG2 agonistic monoclonal antibody targeting the costimulatory receptor OX40 (CD134). Intravenous ivuxolimab was administered to patients every 2 weeks at six dose levels: 0.01, 0.1, 0.3, 1.5, 3 and 10 mg/kg. Among the 52 dose-escalation patients, around 19 had hepatocellular carcinoma, approximately 15 melanoma, 9 renal cell carcinoma and 9 head and neck cancer. The dose-escalation cohort was approximately 83% male with a mean age of about 58 years, ranging from about 20 to 80. Prior anti-PD-1, anti-PD-L1 or anti-CTLA-4 therapy was permitted, and checkpoint inhibitors had been received by around 39% of dose-escalation patients. Partial responses were achieved by three dose-escalation patients, of whom one had hepatocellular carcinoma and two had cutaneous melanoma. Peripheral TCRbeta sequencing was intended to test whether TCR sequence diversity was altered and clonal T-cell expansion was caused by ivuxolimab. The paper reports the monotherapy dose-escalation portion (N of about 50 patients) of the phase I ivuxolimab trial.

Results and caveats for the whole study, not just this receptor: Partial responders in the 0.1-3.0 mg/kg groups had among the lowest normalized peripheral clonal expansion, especially among CD8+ T cells. The antigen specificity of the peripheral T cells that underwent clonal expansion was not determined. At doses of 0.1 to 3.0 mg/kg, clonal expansion of both CD4+ and CD8+ blood T cells was observed from baseline to week 6. Low levels of normalized T-cell clonal expansion were also seen in some nonresponding patients. After ivuxolimab, expanded clones were on average more numerous among CD8+ T cells than among CD4+ T cells.

For sequencing of the TCRbeta CDR3 region, genomic DNA was extracted from the sorted cells. The immunoSEQ Assay was used for sequencing of TCRbeta CDR3 regions. The source is immuneACCESS, and TCRdb retained only in-frame sequences with V and J called. Part of the clones is not carried over; for the studies checked, unresolved V genes explain less than half of this, and the remainder is unexplained. The sample table holds around 44,000 clones, of which around 86% were seen once. Approximately 0.4% of the sample lies in the top ten. The sample in question was CD4+ or CD8+ T cells sorted from blood, obtained in a trial of the OX40 agonist ivuxolimab. The receptor was isolated from an adult with an advanced solid tumor such as melanoma, head and neck, liver or kidney cancer.

CDR3 protein: CAWSRQRTDYGYTF. Here is the DNA: TGTGCCTGGAGTCGACAGAGGACTGACTATGGCTACACCTTC. In this chain, TRBV30 is recombined with TRBJ1-2; the D gene is perhaps TRBD1, from 5 matching bases. V is reduced by 2 bases and J by 3 bases, leaving a spacing of 13 bases between them. The germline V gene (reference sequence) specifies GTSNPN as CDR1 and SVGIG as CDR2. The CDR3 goes from the cysteine to the phenylalanine over 14 residues. Only the CDR3 portion is preserved as DNA: 42 bases, with reading frame beginning at the first base.